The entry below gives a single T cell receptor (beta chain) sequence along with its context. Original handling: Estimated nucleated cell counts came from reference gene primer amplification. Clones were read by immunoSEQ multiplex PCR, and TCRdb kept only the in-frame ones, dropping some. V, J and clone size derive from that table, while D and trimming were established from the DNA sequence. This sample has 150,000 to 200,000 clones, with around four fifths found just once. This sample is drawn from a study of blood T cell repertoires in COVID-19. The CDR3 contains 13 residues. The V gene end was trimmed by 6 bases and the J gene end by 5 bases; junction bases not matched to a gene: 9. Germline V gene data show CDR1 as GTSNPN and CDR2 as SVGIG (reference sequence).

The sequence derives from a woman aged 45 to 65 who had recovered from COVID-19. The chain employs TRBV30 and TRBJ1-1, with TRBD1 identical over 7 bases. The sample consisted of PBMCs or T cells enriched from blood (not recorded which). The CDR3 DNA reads TGTGCCTGTCTATTACAGGGGTGGACTGAAGCTTTCTTT. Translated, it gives CACLLQGWTEAFF.